The 26 T cell receptor beta chains listed next were all sequenced from one sample in a study of molecular identifiers for immune sequencing clone quantification. TCRdb re-analysed the PCR reads in MiXCR, keeping a single row per CDR3 protein. The sample yields under 350,000 distinct CDR3 sequences, about 23% seen once. Source material: naive CD8+ T cells from blood, with Jurkat cell RNA spiked in. Subset described: FACS-sorted CD8+CD4-CCR7+CD45RA+ naive T cells. These receptors all stem from a human donor in good health. Some libraries in this study had Jurkat cell RNA spiked in.

The table lists this clonotype with many counts. The rearrangement links TRBV12-3 or TRBV12-4 to TRBJ2-3, with TRBD2 identical over 10 bases. The CDR3 spans 21 residues. The V and J ends lost 5 bases and 2 bases, in that order; junction bases with no gene match: 22. For the CDR3, the DNA is TGTGCCAGCAGTCTCCTCCCCGCCGGGACTAGCGTGACTAAGAACACAGATACGCAGTATTTT. It translates to CASSLLPAGTSVTKNTDTQYF.

This clonotype was recorded a few times. Without the conserved terminal phenylalanine or tryptophan, this CDR3 likely stems from a read error. The chain carries TRBV29-1 and TRBJ2-2; the D gene is possibly TRBD2 (6 bases). The V end was cut by 1 base, the J end by 7 bases, with 13 bases between. This CDR3 comprises 14 residues. In germline, CDR1 is SQVTM, CDR2 ANQGSEA. The CDR3 protein is CSVEGPGADGELFL. In DNA, the CDR3 is TGCAGCGTTGAAGGACCGGGAGCGGACGGGGAGCTGTTTCTT.

V is TRBV6-2 or TRBV6-3 and J is TRBJ2-1; D is unresolved. CDR1 is MNHEY, CDR2 SVGEGT, per germline. V lost 4 bases and J 2 bases, leaving 6 bases between the germline ends. There are 13 residues in the CDR3. Here the CDR3 reads CASSSATYNEQFF. The CDR3 DNA follows: TGTGCCAGCAGTTCTGCCACCTACAATGAGCAGTTCTTC.

Note on this clonotype: It may be a read error: a sequence one base away is much more abundant. The V and J genes are TRBV2 and TRBJ1-1, with TRBD1 matching over 9 bases. Trimming cost V 5 bases and J 0 bases; bases outside gene matches: 10. The CDR3 sequence is 17 residues long. Germline V gives CDR1 SNHLY, CDR2 FYNNEI. The CDR3 nucleotides are TGTGCCAGCAGTTTACAGGGACAGGGTTCCGTGAACACTGAAGCTTTCTTT. Translating gives CASSLQGQGSVNTEAFF.

This clonotype was detected many times. The chain has TRBV20-1 and TRBJ1-1; TRBD1 agrees at 10 bases. Trimming cost V 6 bases and J 0 bases; bases outside gene matches: 10. CDR1 is DFQATT, CDR2 SNEGSKA, per germline (reference sequence). This CDR3 is 16 amino acids long. CDR3 protein: CSANTRDRGMNTEAFF. The CDR3 DNA reads as TGCAGTGCAAACACCCGGGACAGGGGAATGAACACTGAAGCTTTCTTT.

Points on this clonotype: This may arise from a read error, as a much more abundant clone is one base away. The chain joins TRBV2 to TRBJ1-1; TRBD1 might be the D (5 bases). The germline V gene encodes CDR1 SNHLY and CDR2 FYNNEI. CDR3 length: 13 residues. The CDR3 loop reads CASSDTWGTEASF. As DNA, the CDR3 is TGTGCCAGCAGTGACACATGGGGCACTGAAGCTTCCTTT.

The chain combines TRBV24-1 with TRBJ2-1; perhaps TRBD1 as D (6 bases). V was clipped by 4 bases and J by 5 bases, with 11 bases between them. CDR1 and CDR2 from the germline V gene are KGHDR and SFDVKD. There are 14 residues in the CDR3. In nucleotides, the CDR3 is TGTGCCACCAGTGAAACGGACAGCAACAATGAGCAGTTCTTC. It specifies CATSETDSNNEQFF.

This clonotype was counted once. A read error may be the cause here, since a much bigger clone is one base away. The chain is built from TRBV5-3 and TRBJ2-7, with TRBD1 matching 7 bases. TRBV5-3 belongs to the ORF category, with a function that is uncertain. CDR3 length equals 14 residues. The CDR3 protein is CASSQPDREYERYF. As DNA, the CDR3 is TGTGCCAGCAGCCAGCCCGACAGGGAGTACGAGCGGTACTTC.

This clonotype came up a few times. The chain recombines TRBV5-6 with TRBJ2-5; D is perhaps TRBD1 (7 bases). With 0 bases removed from V and 3 bases from J, the gap between germline ends came to 15 bases. CDR1 is SGHDT, CDR2 YYEEEE, per germline. The CDR3 is made up of 16 amino acids. CDR3 sequence: CASSLVAGTVEETQYF. In DNA, the CDR3 is TGTGCCAGCAGCTTGGTCGCGGGGACAGTGGAAGAGACCCAGTACTTC.

This chain joins TRBV20-1 and TRBJ2-1; D is unresolved. V shed 1 base and J shed 3 bases, with 10 bases lying between them. In germline, CDR1 is DFQATT, CDR2 SNEGSKA (reference sequence). This CDR3 region has 14 residues. CDR3 loop: CSARVDTYYNEQFF. The CDR3 nucleotides read TGCAGTGCTAGAGTTGATACCTACTACAATGAGCAGTTCTTC.

The genes are TRBV4-1 and TRBJ1-1; tentative D call: TRBD1 (5 bases). The CDR3 has 18 residues. V lost 4 bases, J lost 1 base, and 22 bases lay in between. Per the germline V gene, CDR1 is MGHRA and CDR2 is YSYEKL. CDR3 amino acids: CASSRLGEGTGSNTEAFF. The CDR3 nucleotides are TGCGCCAGCAGCCGGTTAGGGGAGGGGACGGGGTCGAACACTGAAGCTTTCTTT.

There are many counts of this clonotype. The CDR3 DNA sequence: TGTGCCAGCAGCCTCGTCGGGTACCAACAAGAGACCCAGTACTTC. Protein sequence: CASSLVGYQQETQYF. The V and J genes are TRBV28 and TRBJ2-5; D not resolved. Per the germline V gene, CDR1 is MDHEN and CDR2 is SYDVKM. Deletions cut 6 bases from V and 2 bases from J, with 16 bases between. The CDR3 is made up of 15 amino acids.

This clonotype has at least ten counts. The genes are TRBV28 and TRBJ2-2; 8 bases agree with TRBD1. The CDR3 covers 14 residues. CDR1 is MDHEN and CDR2 is SYDVKM in the germline V gene. J lost 7 bases, V lost 6 bases, and 7 bases had no gene match. This chain's CDR3 is CASRYRQGSGELFF. CDR3 coding DNA: TGTGCCAGCAGATACCGACAGGGGAGCGGGGAGCTGTTTTTT.

This clonotype was seen at least ten times. The chain's CDR3 is CASSQTGGHGDTQYF. CDR3 sequence (DNA): TGCGCCAGCAGTCAGACAGGGGGCCACGGGGATACGCAGTATTTT. The chain joins TRBV5-1 to TRBJ2-3; 10 nucleotides match TRBD1. Germline CDR1 and CDR2: SGHRS and YFSETQ. Losses at the gene ends were 5 bases for V and 6 bases for J; bases not matched to a gene: 9. This CDR3 comprises 15 residues.

This clonotype came up many times. This chain uses TRBV7-2 with TRBJ2-3; TRBD2 aligns across 7 bases. The length of the CDR3 is 16 residues. V gave up 4 bases and J gave up 2 bases; unmatched junction bases: 9. Germline CDR1 SGHTA, CDR2 FQGNSA. CDR3 in amino acids: CASSSAGGGNTDTQYF. The CDR3 DNA reads TGTGCCAGCAGCTCCGCTGGCGGGGGAAACACAGATACGCAGTATTTT.

This clonotype occurred a few times. The gene calls are TRBV20-1 and TRBJ2-1; 10 bases map to TRBD2. This CDR3 region has 21 residues. V lost 0 bases to trimming and J lost 3 bases; unmatched junction nucleotides: 20. CDR1 and CDR2 (germline): DFQATT, SNEGSKA (reference sequence). This CDR3 reads CSARDSGTWLAGEPHYNEQFF. The CDR3 bases are TGCAGTGCTAGAGATTCAGGTACCTGGCTAGCGGGGGAACCTCACTACAATGAGCAGTTCTTC.

This sequence joins TRBV24-1 and TRBJ2-2; TRBD1 might be the D (6 bases). Germline V CDR1 and CDR2: KGHDR, SFDVKD. This CDR3 has 17 residues. V shed 0 bases and J shed 4 bases, with 14 bases lying between them. The CDR3 bases are TGTGCCACCAGTGATTTGCGTGCAGGGGCCATCACCGGGGAGCTGTTTTTT. It codes for CATSDLRAGAITGELFF.

This chain joins TRBV7-9 and TRBJ2-3; D not resolved. V lost 4 bases, J lost 4 bases, and 15 bases lay in between. This CDR3 is built from 15 residues. The germline gives CDR1 SEHNR, CDR2 FQNEAQ (reference sequence). The CDR3 spells CASSSNLRESDTQYF. The CDR3, as DNA: TGTGCCAGCAGCTCCAACCTACGAGAGTCAGATACGCAGTATTTT.

The rearrangement uses TRBV30 and TRBJ2-1; 7 nucleotides agree with TRBD2. J lost 10 bases, V lost 2 bases, and 5 bases had no gene match. Germline assignment: CDR1 GTSNPN and CDR2 SVGIG (reference sequence). CDR3 length: 12 amino acids. The CDR3 loop is CAWSKSGAEQFF. The CDR3 bases are TGTGCCTGGAGTAAGAGCGGGGCCGAGCAGTTCTTC. The full variable domain, in which reference TRBV30 and TRBJ2-1 provide the parts outside the CDR3, is SQTIHQWPATLVQPVGSPLSLECTVEGTSNPNLYWYRQAAGRGLQLLFYSVGIGQISSEVPQNLSASRPQDRQFILSSKKLLLSDSGFYLCAWSKSGAEQFFGPGTRLTVL.

This clonotype was recorded many times. CDR3 in DNA: TGTGTCCCGGGGTCACCGATAAATTACAATGAGCAGTTCTTC. Its protein product is CVPGSPINYNEQFF. The chain recombines TRBV28 with TRBJ2-1; a possible D gene is TRBD2 (5 bases). This CDR3 has 14 residues. From germline, CDR1 is MDHEN and CDR2 SYDVKM.

Comments on this clonotype: A junction boundary mismatches the germline segment, possibly from a read error. The V call is TRBV6-2 or TRBV6-3, the J call TRBJ2-2, with TRBD2 as a possible D gene (5 bases). The CDR3 extends over 13 amino acids. Germline V lookup: CDR1 MNHEY, CDR2 SVGEGT. The chain's CDR3 is CASSYYSPGKLFF. In DNA form, the CDR3 reads TGTGCCAGCAGTTATTACAGCCCCGGGAAGCTGTTTTTT.

Turning to this clonotype: A read error may explain this, as a much larger clone is one base away. The J gene is TRBJ2-5, the V gene TRBV9; no firm D call. The CDR3 length is 14 residues. Trimming removed 0 bases from V and 0 bases from J, with 6 bases in between. Germline V gene data show CDR1 as SGDLS and CDR2 as YYNGEE. The CDR3 loop reads CASSVVPDQETQYF. CDR3 in DNA: TGTGCCAGCAGCGTAGTCCCAGACCAAGAGACCCAGTACTTC.

This clonotype has at least ten counts. The CDR3 loop is CASRAGSNLAKNIQYF. CDR3 nucleotides: TGTGCCAGCAGGGCCGGGAGCAACCTAGCCAAAAACATTCAGTACTTC. This chain links TRBV2 with TRBJ2-4; D might be TRBD2 (6 bases). Per germline, CDR1 SNHLY and CDR2 FYNNEI. Trimming cost V 6 bases and J 0 bases, with 15 bases left between them. The CDR3 consists of 16 residues.

This clonotype was picked up a small number of times. The chain recombines TRBV11-2 with TRBJ2-3, with 15 bases lining up with TRBD2. The V gene's germline CDR1 is SGHAT and CDR2 FQNNGV. The CDR3 covers 19 residues. J gave up 0 bases and V 6 bases, and 10 bases lay outside the gene matches. The CDR3 region has the DNA TGTGCCAGCAGTCTTACCGGGACTAGCGGGGGGACTAGCACAGATACGCAGTATTTT. The encoded protein is CASSLTGTSGGTSTDTQYF.

The rearrangement uses TRBV6-1 and TRBJ2-2; D gene ambiguous. This CDR3 is 14 amino acids long. V lost 6 bases and J lost 5, with 13 bases in between. Germline V CDR1 and CDR2: MNHNS, SASEGT. The CDR3 spells CASRPTDGTGELFF. The CDR3 coding sequence is TGTGCCAGCAGACCGACTGACGGGACCGGGGAGCTGTTTTTT.

At least ten counts were recorded for this clonotype. The CDR3 sequence is CASSPLAGGVADTQYF. In nucleotides, the CDR3 is TGTGCCAGCAGCCCCCTAGCGGGAGGGGTTGCAGATACGCAGTATTTT. The gene calls are TRBV7-9 and TRBJ2-3; 12 positions match TRBD2. CDR1 and CDR2 (germline): SEHNR, FQNEAQ (reference sequence). V lost 5 bases and J lost 4; bases outside the gene matches: 7. The CDR3 has 16 amino acids.